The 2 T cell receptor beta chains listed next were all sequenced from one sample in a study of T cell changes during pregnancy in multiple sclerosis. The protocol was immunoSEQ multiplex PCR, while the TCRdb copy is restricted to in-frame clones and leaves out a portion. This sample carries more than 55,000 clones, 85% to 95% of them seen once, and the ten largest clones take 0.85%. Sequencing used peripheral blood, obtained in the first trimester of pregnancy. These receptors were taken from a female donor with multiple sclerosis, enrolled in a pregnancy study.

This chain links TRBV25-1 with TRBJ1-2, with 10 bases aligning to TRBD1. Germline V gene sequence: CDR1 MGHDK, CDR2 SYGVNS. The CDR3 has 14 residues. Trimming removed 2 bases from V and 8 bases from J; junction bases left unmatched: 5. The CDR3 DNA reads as TGTGCCAGCAGTGAAGCTAGGACAGGGGGAGGCTACACCTTC. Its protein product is CASSEARTGGGYTF.

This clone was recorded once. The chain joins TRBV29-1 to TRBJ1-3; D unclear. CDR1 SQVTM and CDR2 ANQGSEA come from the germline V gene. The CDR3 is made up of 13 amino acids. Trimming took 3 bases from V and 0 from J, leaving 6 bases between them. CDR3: CSVEGSSGNTIYF. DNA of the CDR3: TGCAGCGTTGAGGGCAGCTCTGGAAACACCATATATTTT.